The sample holds one count of the clone carrying this T cell receptor beta chain. This table comes from immunoSEQ multiplex PCR, and its TCRdb copy is limited to in-frame clones, with some not included. The table shows about 210,000 clones, with roughly four fifths occurring only once. The ends were cut back, 7 bases at V and 2 bases at J, with 11 bases in the middle. The CDR3 spans 13 residues. The data belong to a study of blood T cell repertoires in COVID-19. This receptor was obtained from a woman aged 40 to 50 with active or convalescent COVID-19. The sample consisted of peripheral blood. V gene TRBV23-1 combines with J gene TRBJ2-5, with D uncertain. TRBV23-1 is an ORF; its function is uncertain. The DNA of the CDR3 is TGCGCCAGCACTTCACGGGTTCAAGAGACCCAGTACTTC. Encoded protein: CASTSRVQETQYF.